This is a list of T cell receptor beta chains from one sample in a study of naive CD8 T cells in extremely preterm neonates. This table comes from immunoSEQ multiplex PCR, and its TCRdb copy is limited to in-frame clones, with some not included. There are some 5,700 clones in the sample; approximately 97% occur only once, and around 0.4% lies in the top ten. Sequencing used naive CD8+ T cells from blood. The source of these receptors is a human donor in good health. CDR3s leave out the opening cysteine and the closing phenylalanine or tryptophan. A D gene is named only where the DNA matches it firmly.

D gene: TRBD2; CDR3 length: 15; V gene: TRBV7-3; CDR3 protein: ASSDPGLAGSGNEQF
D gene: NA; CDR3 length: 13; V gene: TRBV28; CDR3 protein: ASSSFRRSNYGYT
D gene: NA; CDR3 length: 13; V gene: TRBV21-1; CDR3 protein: ASSPRRGRQETQY
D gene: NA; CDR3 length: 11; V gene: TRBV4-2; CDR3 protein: ASSQDGGFEQY
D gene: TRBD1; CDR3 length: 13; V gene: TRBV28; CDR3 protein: ASSPYRGLGNTIY
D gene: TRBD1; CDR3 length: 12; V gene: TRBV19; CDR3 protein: ASSTGQAVNEQF
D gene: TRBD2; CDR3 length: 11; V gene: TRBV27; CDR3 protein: ASSVSGEGTQY
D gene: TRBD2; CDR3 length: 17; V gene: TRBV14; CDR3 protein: ASSPGLAGVLGNLQVQF
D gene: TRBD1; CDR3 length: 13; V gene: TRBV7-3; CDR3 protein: ASSLGPGQANEQY
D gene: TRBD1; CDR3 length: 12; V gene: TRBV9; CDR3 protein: ASSWTGSTDTQY
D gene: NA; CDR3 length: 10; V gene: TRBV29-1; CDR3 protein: SVGLAGETQY
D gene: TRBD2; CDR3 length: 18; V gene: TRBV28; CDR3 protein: ASSSLPPSGRAPRSLVEY
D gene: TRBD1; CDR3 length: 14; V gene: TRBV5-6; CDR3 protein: ASSLETGVVSYGYT
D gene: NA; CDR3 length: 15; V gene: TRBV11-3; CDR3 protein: ASSLVGLGRNNNEQF
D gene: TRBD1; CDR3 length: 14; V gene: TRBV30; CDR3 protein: AWSPPRQGRGYEQY
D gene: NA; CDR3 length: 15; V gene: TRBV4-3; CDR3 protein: ASSQDSPTGANEKLF
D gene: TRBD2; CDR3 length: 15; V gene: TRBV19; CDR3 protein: ASSLTSGGAGTDTQY
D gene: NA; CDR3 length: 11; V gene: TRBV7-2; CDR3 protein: ASSLALNEKLF
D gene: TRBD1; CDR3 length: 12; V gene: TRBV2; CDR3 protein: ASSPQGGNQPQH
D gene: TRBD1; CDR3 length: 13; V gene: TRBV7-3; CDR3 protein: ASRSHPGQGYEQY
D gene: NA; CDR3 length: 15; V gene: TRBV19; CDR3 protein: ASSRSVVQGQGGGYT
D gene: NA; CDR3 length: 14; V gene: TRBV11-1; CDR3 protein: ASSLRGDVTNEKLF
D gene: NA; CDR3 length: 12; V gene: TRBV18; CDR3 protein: ASSPRDSSYEQY
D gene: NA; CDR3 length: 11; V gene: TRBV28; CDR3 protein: ASRIDRNTEAF
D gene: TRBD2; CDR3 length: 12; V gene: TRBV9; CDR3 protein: ASSVASGGTTQY
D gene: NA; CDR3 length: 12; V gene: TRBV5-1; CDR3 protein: ASATGRTTGELF
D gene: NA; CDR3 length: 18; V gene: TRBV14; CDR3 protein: ASSPLGKRGGPHTYEEQY
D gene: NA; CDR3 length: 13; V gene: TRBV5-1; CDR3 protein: ASSPLFPSQDEQY
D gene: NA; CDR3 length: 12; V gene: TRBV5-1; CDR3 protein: ASSLTGMNTEAF
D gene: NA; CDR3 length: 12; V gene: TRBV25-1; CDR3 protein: ARGWGEDNYGYT
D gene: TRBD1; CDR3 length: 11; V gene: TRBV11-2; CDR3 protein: ASSRDRGTEAF